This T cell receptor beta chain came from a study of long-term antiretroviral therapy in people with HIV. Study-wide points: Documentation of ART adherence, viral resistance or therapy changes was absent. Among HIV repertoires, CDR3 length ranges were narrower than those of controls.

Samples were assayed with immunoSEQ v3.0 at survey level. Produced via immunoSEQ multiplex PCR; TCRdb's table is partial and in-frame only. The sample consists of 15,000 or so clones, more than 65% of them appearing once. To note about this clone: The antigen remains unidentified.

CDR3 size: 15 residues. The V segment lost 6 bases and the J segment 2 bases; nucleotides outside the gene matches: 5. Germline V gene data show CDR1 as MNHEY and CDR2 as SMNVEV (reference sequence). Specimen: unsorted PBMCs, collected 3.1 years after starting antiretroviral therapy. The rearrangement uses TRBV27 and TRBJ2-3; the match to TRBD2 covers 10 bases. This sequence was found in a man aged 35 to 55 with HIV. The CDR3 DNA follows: TGTGCCAGCAGCGGACTAGCGGAGCCCACAGATACGCAGTATTTT. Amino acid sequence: CASSGLAEPTDTQYF.